Included here is one T cell receptor (beta chain) sequence, with context. Antigen unknown. Repertoires were generated with immunoSEQ multiplex PCR, while TCRdb's copy carries only in-frame clones and drops some. The data contain about 160,000 clones, 96% of them singletons. The data originate from a study of cytomegalovirus exposure and HLA in healthy donors. Study-level results: Testing in vitro showed three CMV-associated chains specific for CMV antigens.

The receptor's source is a woman under 30 in good health and CMV-seronegative. Sequencing was done on a sample of PBMCs.

CDR3 sequence: CASSPEDGKSPIYF. In nucleotides, the CDR3 is TGTGCCAGCTCGCCGGAGGACGGTAAAAGCCCCATATATTTT. The rearrangement uses TRBV18 and TRBJ1-3; unclear D gene. The germline V and J ends were trimmed by 6 bases and 11 bases, with 20 bases remaining between them. CDR3 length: 14 amino acids. Per the germline V gene, CDR1 is KGHSH and CDR2 is LQKENI.